The clone carrying this T cell receptor beta chain is a singleton in its sample. What it binds is unknown. CDR3 length: 15 residues. These data originate in a study of PD-L1 blockade in urothelial cancer. Profiled with immunoSEQ multiplex PCR; TCRdb holds only in-frame clones, not every one. The table has more than 60,000 clones, roughly 90% seen once. Time point described: peripheral blood 6 weeks after treatment start. Whole-study findings and limits: When measured at 3 weeks, tumor-associated blood clones expanded more in durable-benefit patients.

Sequences were derived from PBMCs, sampled around atezolizumab (anti-PD-L1) treatment. This chain links TRBV21-1 with TRBJ2-1; the table gives TRBD1 as D, unverified against the DNA. TRBV21-1 is assigned pseudogene status. The origin of this receptor is a man in his 60s with urothelial cancer. CDR3 bases: TGTGCCAGCAGCAAAGGCAGGCAGGGGGGTAATGAGCAGTTCTTC. Its translation: CASSKGRQGGNEQFF.